This record covers a single T cell receptor beta chain. The CDR3 length is 16 residues. Germline V gene data show CDR1 as GTSNPN and CDR2 as SVGIG (reference sequence). Trimming shortened V by 0 bases and J by 1 base, and 16 bases separated the two germline ends. The record originates from a study of blood T cell repertoires in COVID-19. Study overall: Samples taken during acute and convalescent COVID-19 were collected in the United States, Italy and Spain. From T cells, B-cell-depleted T cells, or PBMCs came the material, which was cDNA or gDNA.

In the original workflow: Cell counts per sample came from amplifying reference gene primers. Profiling relied on immunoSEQ multiplex PCR, and the TCRdb table lists in-frame clones only, not all of them. V and J calls and clone size are as listed in that table; D and trimming were resolved from the DNA. This sample carries a few hundred thousand clones, about 86% of them seen once, and the ten largest clones take around 2.1%. The receptor comes from a woman aged 25 to 45 who had recovered from COVID-19. This chain uses TRBV30 with TRBJ2-7; maybe TRBD2 (6 bases). The sequenced sample consisted of peripheral blood. The CDR3 loop reads CAWSVNLRGGSYEQYF. The CDR3 nucleotides read TGTGCCTGGAGTGTAAATCTTAGAGGAGGGTCCTACGAGCAGTACTTC.